One sample yielded the 25 T cell receptor beta chains listed below, sequenced in a study of blood T cell repertoires in COVID-19. Here immunoSEQ multiplex PCR was the method, and the copy in TCRdb shows in-frame clones only, minus some. The sample holds some 120,000 clones, more than 75% seen once. Sample: peripheral blood. The receptors shown here come from a woman aged 55-75 years with acute or convalescent COVID-19.

This chain joins TRBV11-1 and TRBJ2-6; no firm D call. CDR1 SGHAT and CDR2 FQDESV come from the germline V gene (reference sequence). The ends were cut back, 5 bases at V and 4 bases at J, with 12 bases in the middle. CDR3 length: 15 residues. This chain's CDR3 is CASSTDKSGANVLTF. DNA of the CDR3: TGTGCCAGCAGCACTGACAAATCCGGGGCCAACGTCCTGACTTTC.

The rearrangement joins TRBV18 to TRBJ1-2, with 10 bases that match TRBD1. V dropped 2 bases and J dropped 4; count of bases not matched to a gene: 10. Per the germline V gene, CDR1 is KGHSH and CDR2 is LQKENI. This CDR3 is 17 amino acids long. The CDR3 nucleotides read TGTGCCAGCTCACCAATTACCGGGACAGGGGACAGCTATGGCTACACCTTC. It is translated as CASSPITGTGDSYGYTF.

The chain carries TRBV10-1 and TRBJ1-1; D not resolved. Between the trimmed V and J ends, which lost 0 bases and 4 bases, there was a span of 9 bases. The CDR3 covers 14 residues. Germline lookup yields CDR1 WNHNN and CDR2 SYGVQD (reference sequence). The CDR3 bases are TGCGCCAGCAGTGAGTCACGGGTAGGCACTGAAGCTTTCTTT. Residues: CASSESRVGTEAFF.

The chain combines TRBV7-9 with TRBJ1-3, with 7 bases that match TRBD1. With 5 bases clipped from V and 13 bases from J, the junction kept 8 bases outside the gene matches. The V gene's germline CDR1 is SEHNR and CDR2 FQNEAQ (reference sequence). This CDR3 has 12 amino acids. CDR3 amino acids: CASSLVGTEIYF. DNA for the CDR3: TGTGCCAGCAGCCTGGTCGGGACAGAAATATATTTT.

This clone was found a few times. V and J are TRBV7-9 and TRBJ2-7; D unresolved. Germline V gene lookup returns CDR1 SEHNR and CDR2 FQNEAQ (reference sequence). The CDR3 extends over 13 amino acids. V was clipped by 4 bases and J by 3 bases, with 10 bases between them. The CDR3 region is CASSSSDIYEQYF. The CDR3 region has the DNA TGTGCCAGCAGCTCCTCTGACATCTACGAGCAGTACTTC.

The chain links TRBV2 to TRBJ1-4; TRBD1 matches 8 bases. With V trimmed by 3 bases and J by 8 bases, 5 bases remained unmatched. The CDR3 consists of 14 residues. The V gene's germline CDR1 is SNHLY and CDR2 FYNNEI. The CDR3 DNA sequence: TGTGCCAGCAGTGATCTACAGGGGGGCGAAAAACTGTTTTTT. This encodes CASSDLQGGEKLFF.

This chain connects TRBV6-5 to TRBJ1-6; D remains ambiguous. Germline V CDR1 and CDR2: MNHEY, SVGAGI. The CDR3 covers 13 residues. Trimming removed 8 bases from V and 8 bases from J, with 13 bases in between. The CDR3 loop is CASASSWDSPLHF. CDR3 nucleotides: TGTGCCAGCGCTAGTTCTTGGGATTCACCCCTCCACTTT.

CDR3 region: CASSPGLYTDTQYF. DNA for the CDR3: TGCGCCAGCAGCCCGGGACTATACACAGATACGCAGTATTTT. This sequence joins TRBV5-1 and TRBJ2-3; 7 nucleotides match TRBD2. Germline assignment: CDR1 SGHRS and CDR2 YFSETQ. Germline trimming cut 4 bases from V and 2 bases from J; bases unmatched to any gene: 4. This CDR3 has 14 amino acids.

The chain is built from TRBV2 and TRBJ1-3; D may be TRBD1 (6 bases). There are 16 residues in the CDR3. CDR1 is SNHLY, CDR2 FYNNEI, per germline. V lost 1 base, J lost 1 base, and 11 bases lay in between. The CDR3, as DNA: TGTGCCAGCAGTGAAGGCCGGGGACAATCTGGAAACACCATATATTTT. Amino acid sequence: CASSEGRGQSGNTIYF. The entire variable domain, with the rest obtained from reference TRBV2 and TRBJ1-3, is as follows: EPEVTQTPSHQVTQMGQEVILRCVPISNHLYFYWYRQILGQKVEFLVSFYNNEISEKSEIFDDQFSVERPDGSNFTLKIRSTKLEDSAMYFCASSEGRGQSGNTIYFGEGSWLTVV.

The chain couples TRBV3-1 (or the pseudogene TRBV3-2) to TRBJ1-2; no firm D call. This CDR3 region has 11 residues. Germline loops: CDR1 LGHDT, CDR2 YNNKEL (reference sequence). Trimming pared 8 bases from V and 3 bases from J, leaving 7 bases between. The DNA for the CDR3 is TGTGCCAGCGGCGGAGACTATGGCTACACCTTC. It yields the protein CASGGDYGYTF.

This clone was recorded once. This chain connects TRBV9 to TRBJ2-2; the D gene is possibly TRBD1 (5 bases). The germline V gene has CDR1 SGDLS and CDR2 YYNGEE. V was pared by 2 bases and J by 2 bases, with 13 bases between. The CDR3 consists of 16 residues. The CDR3 DNA reads as TGTGCCAGCAGCGTCGTTAGGACAACCAACACCGGGGAGCTGTTTTTT. Its protein product is CASSVVRTTNTGELFF.

The chain recombines TRBV11-3 with TRBJ2-1; D not certain. This CDR3 spans 12 amino acids. The ends were cut back, 0 bases at V and 8 bases at J, with 5 bases in the middle. Germline CDR1 is SGHNT and CDR2 is YENEEA. This CDR3 reads CASSLDIYEQFF. The CDR3 nucleotides read TGTGCCAGCAGCTTAGATATCTATGAGCAGTTCTTC. Full variable domain (missing parts from reference TRBV11-3 and TRBJ2-1): EAGVVQSPRYKIIEKKQPVAFWCNPISGHNTLYWYLQNLGQGPELLIRYENEEAVDDSQLPKDRFSAERLKGVDSTLKIQPAELGDSAVYLCASSLDIYEQFFGPGTRLTVL.

The V gene is TRBV11-3, the J gene TRBJ1-2, with 7 bases identical to TRBD1. Germline lookup yields CDR1 SGHNT and CDR2 YENEEA. The CDR3 contains 17 residues. J gave up 6 bases and V 2 bases, and 15 bases lay outside the gene matches. The CDR3 DNA follows: TGTGCCAGCAGCTTATCGGGTCGACAAACAGGGGTTAATGGCTACACCTTC. The encoded protein is CASSLSGRQTGVNGYTF.

This clone has just one count. V and J are TRBV9 and TRBJ2-5, with 8 nucleotides matching TRBD2. From germline, CDR1 is SGDLS and CDR2 YYNGEE. Unmatched junction bases numbered 6, after V lost 0 bases and J lost 2 bases. CDR3 size: 16 residues. CDR3: CASSVEWGLGQETQYF. CDR3 nucleotides: TGTGCCAGCAGCGTAGAATGGGGACTAGGGCAAGAGACCCAGTACTTC. The variable domain in full, completed from reference TRBV9 and TRBJ2-5, reads DSGVTQTPKHLITATGQRVTLRCSPRSGDLSVYWYQQSLDQGLQFLIQYYNGEERAKGNILERFSAQQFPDLHSELNLSSLELGDSALYFCASSVEWGLGQETQYFGPGTRLLVL.

This chain links TRBV2 with TRBJ1-1; D not certain. This CDR3 has 13 residues. The germline CDR1 and CDR2 sequences are SNHLY and FYNNEI. Trimming removed 4 bases at V and 0 bases at J, with 6 bases between. The CDR3 reads CASSGEMNTEAFF. The DNA for the CDR3 is TGTGCCAGCAGTGGGGAGATGAACACTGAAGCTTTCTTT.

This clone was found a few times. J is TRBJ1-1 and V is TRBV19; the D gene is possibly TRBD1 (6 bases). CDR3 length: 14 amino acids. From germline, CDR1 is LNHDA and CDR2 SQIVND (reference sequence). Deletions cut 6 bases from V and 4 bases from J, with 15 bases between. For the CDR3, the DNA is TGTGCCAGTAGGCGATACCAGGGGTCCACTGAAGCTTTCTTT. It codes for CASRRYQGSTEAFF. The complete variable domain, with remaining parts taken from reference TRBV19 and TRBJ1-1, reads DGGITQSPKYLFRKEGQNVTLSCEQNLNHDAMYWYRQDPGQGLRLIYYSQIVNDFQKGDIAEGYSVSREKKESFPLTVTSAQKNPTAFYLCASRRYQGSTEAFFGQGTRLTVV.

The genes are TRBV2 and TRBJ2-1; 11 positions agree with TRBD1. This CDR3 has 16 amino acids. The V and J ends lost 6 bases and 2 bases, in that order; junction bases with no gene match: 6. Germline loops: CDR1 SNHLY, CDR2 FYNNEI. The CDR3, as DNA: TGTGCCAGCAGGGACCGGACAGGGGGCGCCTACAATGAGCAGTTCTTC. The encoded protein is CASRDRTGGAYNEQFF.

To note about this clone: Other DNA sequences from this sample encode an identical CDR3 as well. V and J are TRBV27 and TRBJ2-1; D possibly corresponds to TRBD2 (6 bases). Germline values: CDR1 MNHEY, CDR2 SMNVEV (reference sequence). The CDR3 consists of 14 residues. V was shortened by 5 bases and J by 5 bases, with 13 bases between the two germline ends. In nucleotides, the CDR3 is TGTGCCAGCAGTAGACTAGGAGCGGACAATGAGCAGTTCTTC. Amino acids: CASSRLGADNEQFF.

This clone was detected only a few times. The J gene is TRBJ1-2, the V gene TRBV16, with D perhaps TRBD1 (5 bases). This CDR3 comprises 17 residues. Trimming cost V 0 bases and J 6 bases, with 20 bases left between them. Germline assignment: CDR1 KGHSY and CDR2 FQNENV. In DNA form, the CDR3 reads TGTGCCAGCAGCCAATCCAACCGGGGGTATGAACTAAATGGCTACACCTTC. This gives the protein CASSQSNRGYELNGYTF.

J is TRBJ1-1 and V is TRBV12-3 or TRBV12-4, with a tentative D call TRBD1 (5 bases). V was clipped by 1 base and J by 10 bases, with 7 bases between them. This CDR3 is 11 amino acids long. The CDR3 sequence: CASSLGRGAFF. CDR3 sequence (DNA): TGTGCCAGCAGTTTAGGGAGGGGAGCTTTCTTT.

J is TRBJ2-5 and V is TRBV11-2; 8 bases line up with TRBD2. This CDR3 is built from 14 residues. Per the germline V gene, CDR1 is SGHAT and CDR2 is FQNNGV. The trim removed 5 bases at V and 2 bases at J, leaving 4 bases unmatched. CDR3 in amino acids: CASSPAGVQETQYF. As DNA, the CDR3 is TGTGCCAGCAGCCCAGCGGGGGTTCAAGAGACCCAGTACTTC.

The rearrangement links TRBV18 to TRBJ2-7; perhaps TRBD1 as D (6 bases). Per the germline V gene, CDR1 is KGHSH and CDR2 is LQKENI. The CDR3 is 14 residues long. Trimming pared 3 bases from V and 9 bases from J, leaving 18 bases between. The DNA of the CDR3 is TGTGCCAGCTCACCCGGGACACGGTTAAGGTGGCAGTACTTC. It translates to CASSPGTRLRWQYF. The full variable domain, with the rest looked up from reference TRBV18 and TRBJ2-7, is NAGVMQNPRHLVRRRGQEARLRCSPMKGHSHVYWYRQLPEEGLKFMVYLQKENIIDESGMPKERFSAEFPKEGPSILRIQQVVRGDSAAYFCASSPGTRLRWQYFGPGTRLTVT.

The J gene is TRBJ1-1, the V gene TRBV10-1; D ambiguous. The germline CDR1 and CDR2 sequences are WNHNN and SYGVQD (reference sequence). The V end was cut by 6 bases, the J end by 4 bases, with 15 bases between. The CDR3 extends over 14 amino acids. The CDR3 bases are TGCGCCAGCAGCCCCGGGGTGTTGGGCACTGAAGCTTTCTTT. It translates to CASSPGVLGTEAFF.

As DNA, the CDR3 is TGTGCCAGCAGTGGGGATGCCGGGACAGGGTGGTTCACTGAAGCTTTCTTT. Translated: CASSGDAGTGWFTEAFF. V and J are TRBV2 and TRBJ1-1; TRBD1 aligns across 9 bases. Germline loops: CDR1 SNHLY, CDR2 FYNNEI. The CDR3 consists of 17 residues. The ends lost 4 bases at V and 4 bases at J; junction bases unmatched: 13.

This rearrangement joins TRBV5-6 to TRBJ2-6, with D unclear. The CDR3 covers 15 residues. The V and J ends lost 2 bases and 0 bases respectively, with 6 bases between them. Germline CDR1 and CDR2: SGHDT and YYEEEE. CDR3 in DNA: TGTGCCAGCAGCTTCTCGAGCTCTGGGGCCAACGTCCTGACTTTC. This sequence encodes CASSFSSSGANVLTF.